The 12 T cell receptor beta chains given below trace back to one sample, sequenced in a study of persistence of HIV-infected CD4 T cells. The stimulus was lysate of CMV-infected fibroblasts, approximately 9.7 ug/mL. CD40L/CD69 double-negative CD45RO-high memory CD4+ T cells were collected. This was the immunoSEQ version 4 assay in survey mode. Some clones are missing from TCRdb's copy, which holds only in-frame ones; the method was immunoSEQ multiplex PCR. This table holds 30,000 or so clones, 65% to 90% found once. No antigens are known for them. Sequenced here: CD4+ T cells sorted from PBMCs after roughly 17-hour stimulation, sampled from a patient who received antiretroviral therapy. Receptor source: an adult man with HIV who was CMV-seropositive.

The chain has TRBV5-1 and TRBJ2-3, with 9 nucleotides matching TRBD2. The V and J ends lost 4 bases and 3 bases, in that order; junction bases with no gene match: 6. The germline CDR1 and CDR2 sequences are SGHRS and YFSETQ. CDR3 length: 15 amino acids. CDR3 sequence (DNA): TGCGCCAGCAGCCTCACTAGCGGGTCTACAGATACGCAGTATTTT. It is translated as CASSLTSGSTDTQYF. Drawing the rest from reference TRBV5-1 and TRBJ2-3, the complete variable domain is KAGVTQTPRYLIKTRGQQVTLSCSPISGHRSVSWYQQTPGQGLQFLFEYFSETQRNKGNFPGRFSGRQFSNSRSEMNVSTLELGDSALYLCASSLTSGSTDTQYFGPGTRLTVL.

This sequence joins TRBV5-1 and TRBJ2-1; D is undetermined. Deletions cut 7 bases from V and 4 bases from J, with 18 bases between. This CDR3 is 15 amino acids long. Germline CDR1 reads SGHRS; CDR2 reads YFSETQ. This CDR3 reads CASQLASSLYNEQFF. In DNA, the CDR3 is TGCGCCAGCCAATTGGCATCCTCCCTTTACAATGAGCAGTTCTTC.

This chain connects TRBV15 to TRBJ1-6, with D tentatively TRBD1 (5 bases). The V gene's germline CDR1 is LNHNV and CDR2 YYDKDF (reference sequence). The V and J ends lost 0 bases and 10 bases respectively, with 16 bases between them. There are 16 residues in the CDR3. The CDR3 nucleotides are TGTGCCACCAGCAGAGATGGGGCGGGTCCACGATCACCCCTCCACTTT. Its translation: CATSRDGAGPRSPLHF.

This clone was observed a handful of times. The CDR3 sequence is CASSQDRREQFSYNSPLHF. CDR3 in DNA: TGCGCCAGCAGCCAAGATCGAAGGGAACAGTTCTCCTATAATTCACCCCTCCACTTT. This chain connects TRBV4-1 to TRBJ1-6; D remains unclear. Trimming shortened V by 0 bases and J by 0 bases, and 15 bases separated the two germline ends. CDR1 MGHRA and CDR2 YSYEKL come from the germline V gene. The CDR3 length is 19 residues.

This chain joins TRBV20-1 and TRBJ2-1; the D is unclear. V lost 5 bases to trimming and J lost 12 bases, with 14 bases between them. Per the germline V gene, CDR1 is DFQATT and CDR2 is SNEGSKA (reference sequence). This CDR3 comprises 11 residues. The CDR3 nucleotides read TGCAGTGCTCGTACTCAGAAATGGCAGTTCTTC. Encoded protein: CSARTQKWQFF.

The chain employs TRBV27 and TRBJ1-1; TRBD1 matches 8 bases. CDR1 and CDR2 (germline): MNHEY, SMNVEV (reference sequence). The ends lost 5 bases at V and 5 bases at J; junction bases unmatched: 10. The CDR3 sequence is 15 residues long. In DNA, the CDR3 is TGTGCCAGCAGTACATCCAGGGGGCTCTTGACTGAAGCTTTCTTT. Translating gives CASSTSRGLLTEAFF.

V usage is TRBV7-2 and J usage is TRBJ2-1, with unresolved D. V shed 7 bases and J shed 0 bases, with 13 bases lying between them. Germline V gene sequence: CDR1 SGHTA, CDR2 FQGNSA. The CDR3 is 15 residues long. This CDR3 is CASTPDLSSYNEQFF. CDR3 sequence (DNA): TGTGCCAGCACCCCAGACTTGAGCTCCTACAATGAGCAGTTCTTC.

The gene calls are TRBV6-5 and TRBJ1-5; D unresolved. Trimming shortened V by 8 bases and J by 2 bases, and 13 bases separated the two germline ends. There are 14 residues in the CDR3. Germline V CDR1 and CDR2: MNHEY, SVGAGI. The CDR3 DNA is TGTGCCAGCCGCTACCGGGATGGCAATCAGCCCCAGCATTTT. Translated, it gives CASRYRDGNQPQHF.

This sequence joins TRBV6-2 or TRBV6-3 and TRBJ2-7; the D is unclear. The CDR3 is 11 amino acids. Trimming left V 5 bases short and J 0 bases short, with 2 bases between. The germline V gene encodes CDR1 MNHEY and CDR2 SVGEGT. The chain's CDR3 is CASSVSYEQYF. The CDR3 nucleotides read TGTGCCAGCAGTGTCTCCTACGAGCAGTACTTC.

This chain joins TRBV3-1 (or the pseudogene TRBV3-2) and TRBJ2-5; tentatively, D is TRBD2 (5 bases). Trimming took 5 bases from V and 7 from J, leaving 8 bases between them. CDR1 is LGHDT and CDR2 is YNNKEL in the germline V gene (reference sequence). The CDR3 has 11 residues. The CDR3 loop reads CASSTEGTQYF. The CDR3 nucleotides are TGTGCCAGCAGCACCGAGGGGACCCAGTACTTC.

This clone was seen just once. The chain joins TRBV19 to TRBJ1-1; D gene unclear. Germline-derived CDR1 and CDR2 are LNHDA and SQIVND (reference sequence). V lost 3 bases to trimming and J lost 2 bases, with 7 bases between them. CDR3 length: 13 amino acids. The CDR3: CASSIKINTEAFF. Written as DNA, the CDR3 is TGTGCCAGTAGTATTAAGATTAACACTGAAGCTTTCTTT.

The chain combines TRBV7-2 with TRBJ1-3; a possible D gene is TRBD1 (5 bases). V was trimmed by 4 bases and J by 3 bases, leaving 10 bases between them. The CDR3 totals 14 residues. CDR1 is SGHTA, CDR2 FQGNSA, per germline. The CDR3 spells CASSSRDFGNTIYF. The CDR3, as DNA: TGTGCCAGCAGCTCCCGGGACTTTGGAAACACCATATATTTT.